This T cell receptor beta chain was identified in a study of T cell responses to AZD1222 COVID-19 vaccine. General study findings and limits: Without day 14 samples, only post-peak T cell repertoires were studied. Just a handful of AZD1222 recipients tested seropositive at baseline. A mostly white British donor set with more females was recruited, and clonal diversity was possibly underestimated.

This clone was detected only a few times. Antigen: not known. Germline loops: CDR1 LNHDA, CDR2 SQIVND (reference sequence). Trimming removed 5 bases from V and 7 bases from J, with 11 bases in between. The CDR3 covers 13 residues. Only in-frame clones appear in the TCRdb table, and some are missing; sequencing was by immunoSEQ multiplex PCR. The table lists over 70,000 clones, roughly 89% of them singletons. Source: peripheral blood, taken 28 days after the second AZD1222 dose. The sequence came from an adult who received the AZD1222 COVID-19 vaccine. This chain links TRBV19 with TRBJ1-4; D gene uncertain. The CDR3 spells CASSVLTAEKLFF. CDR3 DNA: TGTGCCAGTAGTGTTCTAACAGCTGAAAAACTGTTTTTT.